This T cell receptor beta chain appears in the sequencing data of a study of OX40 agonist ivuxolimab in advanced cancers. The study's findings and limits: Expanded peripheral T cells had an undetermined antigen specificity. The mean number of expanded clones was higher in CD8+ T cells than in CD4+. Dosing at 0.1 to 3.0 mg/kg was accompanied by clonal expansion of CD4+ and CD8+ blood T cells by week 6. Normalized T-cell clonal expansion was also low in some nonresponders.

Sequenced by immunoSEQ multiplex PCR; TCRdb stores in-frame clones only, minus some. The sample comprises tens of thousands of clones, 80% to 90% of which are singletons, and more than 30% rests with the top ten. Germline V CDR1 and CDR2: MGHRA, YSYEKL. The CDR3 has 14 amino acids. Trimming shortened V by 0 bases and J by 4 bases, and 9 bases separated the two germline ends. Points on this clone: The antigen remains undetermined.

Sequenced here: CD4+ or CD8+ T cells sorted from blood, sampled in a trial of the OX40 agonist ivuxolimab. This clonotype was sampled from an adult with an advanced solid tumor such as melanoma, head and neck, liver or kidney cancer. The chain carries TRBV4-1 and TRBJ2-5, with a weak D call TRBD2 (5 bases). CDR3 DNA sequence: TGCGCCAGCAGCCAAGATGAGGGTCTAGAGACCCAGTACTTC. Translated: CASSQDEGLETQYF.